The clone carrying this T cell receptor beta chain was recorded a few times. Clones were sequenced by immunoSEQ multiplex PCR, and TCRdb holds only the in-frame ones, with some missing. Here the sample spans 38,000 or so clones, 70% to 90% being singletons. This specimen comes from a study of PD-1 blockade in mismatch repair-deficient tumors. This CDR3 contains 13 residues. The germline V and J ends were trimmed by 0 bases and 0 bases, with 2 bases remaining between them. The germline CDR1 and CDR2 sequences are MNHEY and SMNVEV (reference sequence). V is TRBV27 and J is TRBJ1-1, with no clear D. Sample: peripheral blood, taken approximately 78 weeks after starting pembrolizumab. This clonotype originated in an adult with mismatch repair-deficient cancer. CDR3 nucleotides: TGTGCCAGCAGTTTATCCCTGAACACTGAAGCTTTCTTT. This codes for CASSLSLNTEAFF.